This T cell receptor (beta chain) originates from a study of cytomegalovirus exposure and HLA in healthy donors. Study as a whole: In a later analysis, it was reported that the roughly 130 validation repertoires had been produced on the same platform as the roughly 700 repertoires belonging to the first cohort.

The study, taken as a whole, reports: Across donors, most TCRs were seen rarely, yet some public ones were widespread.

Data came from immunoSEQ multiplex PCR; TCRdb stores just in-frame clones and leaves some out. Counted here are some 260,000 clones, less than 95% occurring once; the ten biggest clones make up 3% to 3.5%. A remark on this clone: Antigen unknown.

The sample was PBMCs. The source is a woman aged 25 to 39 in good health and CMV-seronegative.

The CDR3 region has the DNA TGTGCCACCGGGAATAGGAGGGGAGTAACCGGGGAGCTGTTTTTT. This encodes CATGNRRGVTGELFF. The V and J genes are TRBV6-5 and TRBJ2-2; tentatively, D is TRBD2 (6 bases). The V gene's germline CDR1 is MNHEY and CDR2 SVGAGI. Trimming left V 10 bases short and J 5 bases short, with 20 bases between. The CDR3 covers 15 residues.